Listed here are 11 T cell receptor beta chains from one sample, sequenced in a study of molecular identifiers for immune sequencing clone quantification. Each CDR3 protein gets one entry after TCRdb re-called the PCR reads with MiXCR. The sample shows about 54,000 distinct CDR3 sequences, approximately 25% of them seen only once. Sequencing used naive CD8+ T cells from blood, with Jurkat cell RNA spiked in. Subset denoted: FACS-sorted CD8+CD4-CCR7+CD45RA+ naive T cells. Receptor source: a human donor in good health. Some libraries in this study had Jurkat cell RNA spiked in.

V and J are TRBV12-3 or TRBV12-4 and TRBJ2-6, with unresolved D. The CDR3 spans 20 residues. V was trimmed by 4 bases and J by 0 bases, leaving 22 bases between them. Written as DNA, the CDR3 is TGTGCCAGCAGTTCCCGTAACGCCCCAGGTTTTAGCTCTGGGGCCAACGTCCTGACTTTC. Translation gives CASSSRNAPGFSSGANVLTF.

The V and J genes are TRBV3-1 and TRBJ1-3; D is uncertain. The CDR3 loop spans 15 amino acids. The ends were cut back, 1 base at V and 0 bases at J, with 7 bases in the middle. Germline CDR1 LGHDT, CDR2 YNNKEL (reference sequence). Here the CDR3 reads CASSQGVSSGNTIYF. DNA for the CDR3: TGTGCCAGCAGCCAAGGGGTTAGCTCTGGAAACACCATATATTTT. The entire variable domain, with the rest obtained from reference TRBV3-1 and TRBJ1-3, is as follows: DTAVSQTPKYLVTQMGNDKSIKCEQNLGHDTMYWYKQDSKKFLKIMFSYNNKELIINETVPNRFSPKSPDKAHLNLHINSLELGDSAVYFCASSQGVSSGNTIYFGEGSWLTVV.

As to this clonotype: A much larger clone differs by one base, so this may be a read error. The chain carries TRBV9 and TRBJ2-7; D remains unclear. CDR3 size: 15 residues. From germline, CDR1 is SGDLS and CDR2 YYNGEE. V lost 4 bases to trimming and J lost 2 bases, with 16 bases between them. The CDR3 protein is CASSTDPEGPYEQYF. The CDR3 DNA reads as TGTGCCAGCAGCACCGACCCGGAAGGCCCCTACGAGCAGTACTTC.

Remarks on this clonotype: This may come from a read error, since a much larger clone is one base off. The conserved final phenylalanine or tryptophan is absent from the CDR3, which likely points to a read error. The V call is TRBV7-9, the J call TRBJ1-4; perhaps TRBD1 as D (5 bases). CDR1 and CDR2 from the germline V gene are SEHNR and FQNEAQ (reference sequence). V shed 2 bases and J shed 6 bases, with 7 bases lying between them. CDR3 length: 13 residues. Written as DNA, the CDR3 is TGTGCCAGCAGCTTACCGGGGGATGAAAAACTGTTTTTA. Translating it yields CASSLPGDEKLFL.

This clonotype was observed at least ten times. In DNA form, the CDR3 reads TGTGCCAGCAGAAAGGGCCGTAACACTGAAGCTTTCTTT. Translated: CASRKGRNTEAFF. J is TRBJ1-1 and V is TRBV6-5; D gene unclear. The germline CDR1 and CDR2 sequences are MNHEY and SVGAGI. V lost 6 bases and J lost 2, with 10 bases in between. This CDR3 spans 13 amino acids.

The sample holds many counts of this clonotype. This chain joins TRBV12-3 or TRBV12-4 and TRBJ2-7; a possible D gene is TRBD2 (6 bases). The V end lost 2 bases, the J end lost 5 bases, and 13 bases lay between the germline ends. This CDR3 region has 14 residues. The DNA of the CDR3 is TGTGCCAGCAGTTTATGGACGGGGGTCCACGAGCAGTACTTC. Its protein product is CASSLWTGVHEQYF.

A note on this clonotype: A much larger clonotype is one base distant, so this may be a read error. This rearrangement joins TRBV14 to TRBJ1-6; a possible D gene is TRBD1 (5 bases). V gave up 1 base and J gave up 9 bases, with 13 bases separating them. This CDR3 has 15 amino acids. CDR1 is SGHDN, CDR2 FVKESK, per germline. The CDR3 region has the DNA TGTGCCAGCAGCCAAGGAGGGGACTACGGTTCACCCCTCCACTTT. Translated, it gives CASSQGGDYGSPLHF.

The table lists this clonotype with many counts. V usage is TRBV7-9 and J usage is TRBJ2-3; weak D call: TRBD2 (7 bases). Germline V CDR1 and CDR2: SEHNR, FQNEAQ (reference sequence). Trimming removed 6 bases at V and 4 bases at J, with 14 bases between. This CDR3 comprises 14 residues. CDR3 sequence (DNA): TGTGCCAGCAGACGGGGGGCCGGTGCAGATACGCAGTATTTT. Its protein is CASRRGAGADTQYF.

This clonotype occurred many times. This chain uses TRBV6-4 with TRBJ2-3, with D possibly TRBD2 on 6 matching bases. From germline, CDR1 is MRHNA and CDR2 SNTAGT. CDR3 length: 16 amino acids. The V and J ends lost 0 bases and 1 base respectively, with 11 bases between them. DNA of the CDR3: TGTGCCAGCAGTGACTCAGCCGGGACTCGCACAGATACGCAGTATTTT. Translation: CASSDSAGTRTDTQYF.

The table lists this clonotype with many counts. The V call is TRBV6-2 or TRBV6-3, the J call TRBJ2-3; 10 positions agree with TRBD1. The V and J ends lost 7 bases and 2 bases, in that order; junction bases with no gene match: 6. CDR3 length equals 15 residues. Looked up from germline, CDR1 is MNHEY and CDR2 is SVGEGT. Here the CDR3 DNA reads TGTGCCAGCAACCCGACAGGGGGCTACACAGATACGCAGTATTTT. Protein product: CASNPTGGYTDTQYF.

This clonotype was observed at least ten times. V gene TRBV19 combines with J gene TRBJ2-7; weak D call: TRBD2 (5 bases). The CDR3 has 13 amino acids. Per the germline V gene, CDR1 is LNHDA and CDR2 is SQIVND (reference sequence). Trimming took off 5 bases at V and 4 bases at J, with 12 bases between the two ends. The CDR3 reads CASSPYGIYEQYF. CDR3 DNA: TGTGCCAGTAGTCCCTACGGGATTTACGAGCAGTACTTC.